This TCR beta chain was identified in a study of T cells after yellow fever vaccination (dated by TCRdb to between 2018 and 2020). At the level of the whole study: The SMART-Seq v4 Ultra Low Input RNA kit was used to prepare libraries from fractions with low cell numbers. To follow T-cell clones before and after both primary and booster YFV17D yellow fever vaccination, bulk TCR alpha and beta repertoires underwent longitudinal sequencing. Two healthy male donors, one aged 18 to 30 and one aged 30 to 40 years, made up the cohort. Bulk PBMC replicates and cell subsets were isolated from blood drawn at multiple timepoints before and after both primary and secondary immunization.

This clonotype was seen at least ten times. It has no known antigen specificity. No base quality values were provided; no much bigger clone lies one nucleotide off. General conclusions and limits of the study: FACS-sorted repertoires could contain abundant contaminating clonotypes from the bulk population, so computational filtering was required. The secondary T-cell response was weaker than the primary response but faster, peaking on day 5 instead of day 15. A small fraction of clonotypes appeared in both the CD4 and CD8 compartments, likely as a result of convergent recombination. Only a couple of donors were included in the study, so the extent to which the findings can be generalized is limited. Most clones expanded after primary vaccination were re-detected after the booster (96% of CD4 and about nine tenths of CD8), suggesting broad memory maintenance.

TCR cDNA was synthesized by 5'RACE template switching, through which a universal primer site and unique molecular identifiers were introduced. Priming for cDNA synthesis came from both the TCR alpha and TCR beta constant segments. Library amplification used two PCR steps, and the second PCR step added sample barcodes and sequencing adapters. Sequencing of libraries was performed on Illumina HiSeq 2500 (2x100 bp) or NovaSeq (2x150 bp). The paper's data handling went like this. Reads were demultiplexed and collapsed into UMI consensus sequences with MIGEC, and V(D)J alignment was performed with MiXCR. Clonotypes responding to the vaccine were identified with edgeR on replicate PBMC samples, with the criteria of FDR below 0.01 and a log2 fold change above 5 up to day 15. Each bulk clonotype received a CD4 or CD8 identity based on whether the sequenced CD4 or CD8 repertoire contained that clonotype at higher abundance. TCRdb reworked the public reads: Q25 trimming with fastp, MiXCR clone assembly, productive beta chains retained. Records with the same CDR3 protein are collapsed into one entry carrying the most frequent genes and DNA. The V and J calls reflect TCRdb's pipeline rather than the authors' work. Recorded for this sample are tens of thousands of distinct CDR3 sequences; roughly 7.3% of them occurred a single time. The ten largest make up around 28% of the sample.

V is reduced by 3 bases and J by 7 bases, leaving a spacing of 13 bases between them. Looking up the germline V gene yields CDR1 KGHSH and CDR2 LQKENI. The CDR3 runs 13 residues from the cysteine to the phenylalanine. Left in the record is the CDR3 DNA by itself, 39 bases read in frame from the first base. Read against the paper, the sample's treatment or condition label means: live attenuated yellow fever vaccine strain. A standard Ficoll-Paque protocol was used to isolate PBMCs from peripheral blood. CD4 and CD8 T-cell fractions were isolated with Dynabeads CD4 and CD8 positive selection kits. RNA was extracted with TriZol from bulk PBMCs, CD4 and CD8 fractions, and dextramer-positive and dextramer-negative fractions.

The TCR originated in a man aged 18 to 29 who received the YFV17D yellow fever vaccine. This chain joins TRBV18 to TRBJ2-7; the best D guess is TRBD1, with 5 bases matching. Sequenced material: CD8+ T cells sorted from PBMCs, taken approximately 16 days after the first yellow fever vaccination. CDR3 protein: CASSPSRVLEQYF. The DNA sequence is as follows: TGTGCCAGCTCACCCTCCAGGGTACTTGAGCAGTACTTC.